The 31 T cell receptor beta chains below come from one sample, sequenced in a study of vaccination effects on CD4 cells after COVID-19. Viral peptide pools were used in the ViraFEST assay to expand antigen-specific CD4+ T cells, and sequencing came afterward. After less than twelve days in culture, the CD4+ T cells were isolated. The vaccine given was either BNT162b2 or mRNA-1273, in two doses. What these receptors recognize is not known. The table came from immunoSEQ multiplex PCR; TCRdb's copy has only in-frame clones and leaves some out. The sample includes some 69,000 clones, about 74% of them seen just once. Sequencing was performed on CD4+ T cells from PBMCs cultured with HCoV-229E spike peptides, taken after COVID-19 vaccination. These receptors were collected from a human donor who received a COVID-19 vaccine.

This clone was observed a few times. CDR3: CASRPGQALKAFF. CDR3 coding DNA: TGTGCCAGCAGACCGGGACAGGCGTTGAAAGCTTTCTTT. The chain links TRBV6-5 to TRBJ1-1; TRBD1 matches at 8 bases. J gave up 9 bases and V 6 bases, and 9 bases lay outside the gene matches. Germline assignment: CDR1 MNHEY and CDR2 SVGAGI. The CDR3 sequence is 13 residues long.

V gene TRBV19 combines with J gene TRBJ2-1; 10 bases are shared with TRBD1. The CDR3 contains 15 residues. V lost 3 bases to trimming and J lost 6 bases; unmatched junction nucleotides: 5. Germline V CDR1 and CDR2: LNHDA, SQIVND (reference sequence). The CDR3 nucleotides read TGTGCCAGTAGTATGGGACAGGGGACGGCCAATGAGCAGTTCTTC. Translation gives CASSMGQGTANEQFF.

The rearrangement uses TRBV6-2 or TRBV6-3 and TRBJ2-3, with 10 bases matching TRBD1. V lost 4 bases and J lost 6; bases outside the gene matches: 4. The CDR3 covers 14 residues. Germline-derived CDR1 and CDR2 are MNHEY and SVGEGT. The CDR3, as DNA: TGTGCCAGCAGTTCGACAGGGGGCAGTGATACGCAGTATTTT. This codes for CASSSTGGSDTQYF.

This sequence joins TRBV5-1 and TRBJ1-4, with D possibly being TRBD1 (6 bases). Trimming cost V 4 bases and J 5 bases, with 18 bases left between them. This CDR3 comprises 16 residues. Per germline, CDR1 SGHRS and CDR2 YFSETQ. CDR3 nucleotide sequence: TGCGCCAGCAGCCAGGGGACGGATCCTTCAAATGAAAAACTGTTTTTT. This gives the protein CASSQGTDPSNEKLFF.

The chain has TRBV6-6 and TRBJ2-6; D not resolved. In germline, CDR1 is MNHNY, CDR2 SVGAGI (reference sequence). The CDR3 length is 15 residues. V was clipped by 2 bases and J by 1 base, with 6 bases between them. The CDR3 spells CASSYAGSGANVLTF. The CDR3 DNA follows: TGTGCCAGCAGTTACGCCGGGTCTGGGGCCAACGTCCTGACTTTC.

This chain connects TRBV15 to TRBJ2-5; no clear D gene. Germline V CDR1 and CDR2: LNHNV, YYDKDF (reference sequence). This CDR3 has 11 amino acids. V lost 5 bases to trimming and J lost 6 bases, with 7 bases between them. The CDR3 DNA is TGTGCCACCAGCTCCCGGCAGACCCAGTACTTC. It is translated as CATSSRQTQYF.

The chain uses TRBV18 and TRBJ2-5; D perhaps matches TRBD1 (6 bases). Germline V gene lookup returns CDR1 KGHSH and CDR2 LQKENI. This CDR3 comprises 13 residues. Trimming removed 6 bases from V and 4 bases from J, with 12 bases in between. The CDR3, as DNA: TGTGCCAGCTCTCCTACAGGGCCAGAGACCCAGTACTTC. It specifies CASSPTGPETQYF. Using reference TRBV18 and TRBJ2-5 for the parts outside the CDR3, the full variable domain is NAGVMQNPRHLVRRRGQEARLRCSPMKGHSHVYWYRQLPEEGLKFMVYLQKENIIDESGMPKERFSAEFPKEGPSILRIQQVVRGDSAAYFCASSPTGPETQYFGPGTRLLVL.

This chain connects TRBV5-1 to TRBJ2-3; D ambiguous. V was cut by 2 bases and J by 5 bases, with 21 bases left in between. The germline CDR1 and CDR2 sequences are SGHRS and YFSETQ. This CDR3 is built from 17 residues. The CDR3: CASSFNTGPQVGDTQYF. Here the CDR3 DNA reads TGCGCCAGCAGCTTCAATACCGGGCCCCAGGTCGGAGATACGCAGTATTTT. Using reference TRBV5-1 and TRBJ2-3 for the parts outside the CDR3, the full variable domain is KAGVTQTPRYLIKTRGQQVTLSCSPISGHRSVSWYQQTPGQGLQFLFEYFSETQRNKGNFPGRFSGRQFSNSRSEMNVSTLELGDSALYLCASSFNTGPQVGDTQYFGPGTRLTVL.

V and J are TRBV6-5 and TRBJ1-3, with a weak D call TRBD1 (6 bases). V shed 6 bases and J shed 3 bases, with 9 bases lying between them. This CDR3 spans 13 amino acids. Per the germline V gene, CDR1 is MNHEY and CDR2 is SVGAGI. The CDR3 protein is CASRQGGGNTIYF. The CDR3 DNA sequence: TGTGCCAGCAGACAGGGTGGTGGAAACACCATATATTTT.

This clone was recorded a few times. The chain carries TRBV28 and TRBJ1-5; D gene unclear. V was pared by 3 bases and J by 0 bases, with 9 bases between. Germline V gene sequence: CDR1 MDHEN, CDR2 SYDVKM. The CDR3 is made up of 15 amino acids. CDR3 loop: CASSFGSDSNQPQHF. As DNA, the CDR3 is TGTGCCAGCAGTTTCGGGAGCGATAGCAATCAGCCCCAGCATTTT.

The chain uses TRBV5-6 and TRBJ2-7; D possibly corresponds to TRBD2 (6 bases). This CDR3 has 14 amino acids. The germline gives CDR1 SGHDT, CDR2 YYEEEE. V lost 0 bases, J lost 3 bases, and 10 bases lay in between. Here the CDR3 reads CASSLGWGVYEQYV. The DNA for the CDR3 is TGTGCCAGCAGCTTGGGGTGGGGGGTCTACGAGCAGTACGTC.

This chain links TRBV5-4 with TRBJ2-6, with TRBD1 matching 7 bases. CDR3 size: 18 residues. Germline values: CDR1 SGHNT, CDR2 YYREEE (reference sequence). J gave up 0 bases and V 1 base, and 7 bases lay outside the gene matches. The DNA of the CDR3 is TGTGCCAGCAGCTTGACTCGAGGACAGGCCTCTGGGGCCAACGTCCTGACTTTC. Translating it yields CASSLTRGQASGANVLTF.

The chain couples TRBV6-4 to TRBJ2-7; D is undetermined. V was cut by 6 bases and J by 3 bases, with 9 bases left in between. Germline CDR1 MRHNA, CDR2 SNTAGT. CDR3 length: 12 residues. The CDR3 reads CASREDFYEQYV. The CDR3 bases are TGTGCCAGCAGGGAAGACTTCTACGAGCAGTACGTC.

CDR3 sequence reads: CASSLNSGFEKLFF. The CDR3 DNA reads TGTGCCAGCAGCTTGAATTCCGGATTTGAAAAACTGTTTTTT. V is TRBV5-4 and J is TRBJ1-4; no firm D call. The CDR3 contains 14 residues. In germline, CDR1 is SGHNT, CDR2 YYREEE (reference sequence). V lost 1 base, J lost 7 bases, and 11 bases lay in between.

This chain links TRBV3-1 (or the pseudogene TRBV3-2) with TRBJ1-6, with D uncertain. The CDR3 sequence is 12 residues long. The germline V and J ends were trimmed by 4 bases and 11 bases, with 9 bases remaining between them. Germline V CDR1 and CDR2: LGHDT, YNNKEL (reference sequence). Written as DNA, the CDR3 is TGTGCCAGCAGCCGAAGGGAGGCACCCCTCCACTTT. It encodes CASSRREAPLHF.

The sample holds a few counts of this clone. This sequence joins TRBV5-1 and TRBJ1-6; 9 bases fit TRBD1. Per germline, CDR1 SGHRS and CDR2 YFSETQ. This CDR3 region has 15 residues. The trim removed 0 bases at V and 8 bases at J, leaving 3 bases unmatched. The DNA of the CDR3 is TGCGCCAGCAGCTTGGCCGGACAGGGGTATTCACCCCTCCACTTT. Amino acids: CASSLAGQGYSPLHF. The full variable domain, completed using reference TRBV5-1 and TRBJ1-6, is KAGVTQTPRYLIKTRGQQVTLSCSPISGHRSVSWYQQTPGQGLQFLFEYFSETQRNKGNFPGRFSGRQFSNSRSEMNVSTLELGDSALYLCASSLAGQGYSPLHFGNGTRLTVT.

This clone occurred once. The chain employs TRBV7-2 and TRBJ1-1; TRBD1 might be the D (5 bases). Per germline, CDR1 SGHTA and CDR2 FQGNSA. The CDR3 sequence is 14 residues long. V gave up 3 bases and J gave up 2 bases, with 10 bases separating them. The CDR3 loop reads CASSFQGSNTEAFF. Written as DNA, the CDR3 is TGTGCCAGCAGCTTCCAGGGATCCAACACTGAAGCTTTCTTT.

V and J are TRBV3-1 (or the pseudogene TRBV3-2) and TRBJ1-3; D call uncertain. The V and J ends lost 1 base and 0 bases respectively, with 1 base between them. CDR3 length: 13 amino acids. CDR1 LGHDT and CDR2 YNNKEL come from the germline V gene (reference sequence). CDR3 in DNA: TGTGCCAGCAGCCAAGCCTCTGGAAACACCATATATTTT. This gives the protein CASSQASGNTIYF.

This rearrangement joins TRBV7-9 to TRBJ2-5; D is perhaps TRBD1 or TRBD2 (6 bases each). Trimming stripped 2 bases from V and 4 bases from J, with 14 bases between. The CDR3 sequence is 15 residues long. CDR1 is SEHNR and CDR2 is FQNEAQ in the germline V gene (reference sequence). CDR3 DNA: TGTGCCAGCAGCTTAAGTATCGGGGGCCGAGAGACCCAGTACTTC. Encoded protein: CASSLSIGGRETQYF.

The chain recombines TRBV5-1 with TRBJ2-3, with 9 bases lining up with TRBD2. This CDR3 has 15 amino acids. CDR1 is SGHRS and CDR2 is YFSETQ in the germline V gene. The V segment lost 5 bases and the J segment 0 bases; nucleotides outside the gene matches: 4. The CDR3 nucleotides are TGCGCCAGCAGTCGGACTAGCGAGAGCACAGATACGCAGTATTTT. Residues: CASSRTSESTDTQYF.

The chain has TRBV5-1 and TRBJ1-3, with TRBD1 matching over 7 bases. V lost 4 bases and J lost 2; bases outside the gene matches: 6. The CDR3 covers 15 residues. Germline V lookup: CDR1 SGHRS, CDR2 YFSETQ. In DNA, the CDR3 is TGCGCCAGCAGCCCGGGACAGCCCGCTGGAAACACCATATATTTT. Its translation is CASSPGQPAGNTIYF. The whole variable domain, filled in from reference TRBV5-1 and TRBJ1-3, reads KAGVTQTPRYLIKTRGQQVTLSCSPISGHRSVSWYQQTPGQGLQFLFEYFSETQRNKGNFPGRFSGRQFSNSRSEMNVSTLELGDSALYLCASSPGQPAGNTIYFGEGSWLTVV.

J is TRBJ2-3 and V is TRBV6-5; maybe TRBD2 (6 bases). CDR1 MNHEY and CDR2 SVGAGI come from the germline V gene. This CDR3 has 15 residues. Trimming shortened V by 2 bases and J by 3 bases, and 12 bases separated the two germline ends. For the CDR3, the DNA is TGTGCCAGCAGTTACAGCCGGGAGAGTACAGATACGCAGTATTTT. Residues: CASSYSRESTDTQYF.

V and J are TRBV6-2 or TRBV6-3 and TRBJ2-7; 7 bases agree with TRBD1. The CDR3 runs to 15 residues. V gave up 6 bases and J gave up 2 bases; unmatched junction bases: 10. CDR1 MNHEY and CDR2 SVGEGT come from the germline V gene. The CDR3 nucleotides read TGTGCCAGCAGCCTTTCGGGCAGGGGGACCTACGAGCAGTACGTC. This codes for CASSLSGRGTYEQYV.

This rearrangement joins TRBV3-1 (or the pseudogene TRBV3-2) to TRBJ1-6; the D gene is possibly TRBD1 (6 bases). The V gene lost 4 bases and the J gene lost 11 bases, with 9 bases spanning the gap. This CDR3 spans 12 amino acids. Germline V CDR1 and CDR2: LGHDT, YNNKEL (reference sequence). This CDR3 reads CASSRQDPPLHF. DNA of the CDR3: TGTGCCAGCAGCCGACAGGATCCACCCCTCCACTTT.

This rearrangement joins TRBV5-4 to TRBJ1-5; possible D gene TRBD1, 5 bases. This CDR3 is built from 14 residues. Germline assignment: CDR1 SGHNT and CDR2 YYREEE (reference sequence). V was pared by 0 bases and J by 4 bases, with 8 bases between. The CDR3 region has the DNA TGTGCCAGCAGCTTGGAAGGGGTTAATCAGCCCCAGCATTTT. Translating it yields CASSLEGVNQPQHF. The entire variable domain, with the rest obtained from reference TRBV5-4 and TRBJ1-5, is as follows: ETGVTQSPTHLIKTRGQQVTLRCSSQSGHNTVSWYQQALGQGPQFIFQYYREEENGRGNFPPRFSGLQFPNYSSELNVNALELDDSALYLCASSLEGVNQPQHFGDGTRLSIL.

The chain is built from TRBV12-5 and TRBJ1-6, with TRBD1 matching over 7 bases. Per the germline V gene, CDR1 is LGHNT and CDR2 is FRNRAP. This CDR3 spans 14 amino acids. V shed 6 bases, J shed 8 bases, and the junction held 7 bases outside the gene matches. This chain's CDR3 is CASGGGRGYSPLHF. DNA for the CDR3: TGTGCTAGTGGGGGCGGCAGGGGGTATTCACCCCTCCACTTT.

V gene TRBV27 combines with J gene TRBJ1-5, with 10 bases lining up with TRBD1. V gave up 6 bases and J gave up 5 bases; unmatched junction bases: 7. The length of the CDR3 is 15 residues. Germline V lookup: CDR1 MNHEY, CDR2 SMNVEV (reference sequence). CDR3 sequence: CASSRQGAGDQPQHF. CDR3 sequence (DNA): TGTGCCAGCAGCCGACAGGGGGCAGGAGATCAGCCCCAGCATTTT.

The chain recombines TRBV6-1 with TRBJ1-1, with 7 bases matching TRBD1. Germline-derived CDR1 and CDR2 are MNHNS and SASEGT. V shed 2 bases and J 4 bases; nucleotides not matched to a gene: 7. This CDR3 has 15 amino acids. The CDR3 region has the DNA TGTGCCAGCAGTGAATTCCCAGGGGGGGGCACTGAAGCTTTCTTT. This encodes CASSEFPGGGTEAFF.

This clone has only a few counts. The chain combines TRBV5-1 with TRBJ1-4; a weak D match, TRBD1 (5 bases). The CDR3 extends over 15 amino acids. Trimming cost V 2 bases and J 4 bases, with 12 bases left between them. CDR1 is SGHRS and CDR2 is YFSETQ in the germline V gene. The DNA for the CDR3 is TGCGCCAGCAGCTTCTCCGGCAGGGATAATGAAAAACTGTTTTTT. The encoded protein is CASSFSGRDNEKLFF. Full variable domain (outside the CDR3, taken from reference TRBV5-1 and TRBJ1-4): KAGVTQTPRYLIKTRGQQVTLSCSPISGHRSVSWYQQTPGQGLQFLFEYFSETQRNKGNFPGRFSGRQFSNSRSEMNVSTLELGDSALYLCASSFSGRDNEKLFFGSGTQLSVL.

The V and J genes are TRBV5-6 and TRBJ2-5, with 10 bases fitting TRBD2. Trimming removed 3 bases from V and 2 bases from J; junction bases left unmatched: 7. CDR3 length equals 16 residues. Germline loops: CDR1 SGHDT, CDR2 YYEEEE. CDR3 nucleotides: TGTGCCAGCAGCTCTACTAGCGGGGCATATCAAGAGACCCAGTACTTC. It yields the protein CASSSTSGAYQETQYF.

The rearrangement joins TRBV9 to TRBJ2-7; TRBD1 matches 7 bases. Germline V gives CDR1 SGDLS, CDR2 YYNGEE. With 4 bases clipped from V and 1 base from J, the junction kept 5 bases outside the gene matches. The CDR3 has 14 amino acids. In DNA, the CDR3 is TGTGCCAGCAGCCCAGGGGGACAGTCCTACGAGCAGTACGTC. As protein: CASSPGGQSYEQYV.